This T cell receptor beta chain appears in the sequencing data of a study of graft-versus-host responses after intestinal transplantation. The wider study: Uniformly, recipients were administered anti-thymocyte globulin induction with subsequent tacrolimus and steroids for approximately three years.

Produced via immunoSEQ multiplex PCR; TCRdb's table is partial and in-frame only. Here the sample spans about 99,000 clones, approximately 93% being singletons. Worth noting for this clone: Its target is not known.

Points from the study as a whole: The marrow of recipients harbored GvH clones, and ileum or blood showed some of them first. Some patients had graft-donor T cell macrochimerism, and their allografts showed high graft-versus-host to host-versus-graft clonal ratios.

After removal of 0 bases from V and 0 bases from J, the junction contained 16 bases not matched to a gene. Germline values: CDR1 SQVTM, CDR2 ANQGSEA. The CDR3 is 20 amino acids. This material consisted of unstimulated CD8+ T cells sorted from spleen or lymph node cells, taken before intestinal transplant. The TCR sequence derives from a human donor who received an intestinal transplant. The chain joins TRBV29-1 to TRBJ2-1; 8 positions agree with TRBD2. CDR3 loop: CSVEDEERRGAISSYNEQFF. CDR3 DNA: TGCAGCGTTGAAGATGAAGAGCGGCGGGGGGCCATAAGCTCCTACAATGAGCAGTTCTTC.